Each of the 25 T cell receptor beta chains below was sequenced from the same sample in a study of molecular identifiers for immune sequencing clone quantification. MiXCR was run by TCRdb on the PCR reads, yielding one entry per CDR3 protein. The sample has more than 550,000 distinct CDR3 sequences; 25% are singletons. The sample comprised naive CD8+ T cells from blood, with Jurkat cell RNA spiked in. Subset specified: FACS-sorted CD8+CD4-CCR7+CD45RA+ naive T cells. The receptors were gathered from a human donor in good health. Some libraries in this study had Jurkat cell RNA spiked in.

About this clonotype: This likely comes from a read error, as the CDR3 has no conserved phenylalanine or tryptophan at its end. This chain links TRBV6-2 or TRBV6-3 with TRBJ2-7; no firm D call. Germline CDR1 MNHEY, CDR2 SVGEGT. This CDR3 is 16 amino acids long. V was cut by 2 bases and J by 2 bases, with 16 bases left in between. The CDR3 region has the DNA TGTGCCAGCAGTTACCAAGGGCAAGCGCCTACCTACGAGCAGTACATC. Amino acid sequence: CASSYQGQAPTYEQYI.

CDR3 DNA: TGTGCCAGCAGTTACGCGGGGGCTGAAGCTTTCTTT. The encoded protein is CASSYAGAEAFF. The chain uses TRBV6-5 and TRBJ1-1, with a weak D call TRBD1 (5 bases). V was pared by 2 bases and J by 6 bases, with 7 bases between. The CDR3 spans 12 residues. Germline V lookup: CDR1 MNHEY, CDR2 SVGAGI.

The chain combines TRBV27 with TRBJ2-1, with TRBD2 matching over 7 bases. Germline V gives CDR1 MNHEY, CDR2 SMNVEV (reference sequence). The CDR3 loop spans 15 amino acids. V shed 4 bases and J 6 bases; nucleotides not matched to a gene: 9. The CDR3, as DNA: TGTGCCAGCAGTTGGCGGGGCGGGGGTTCCAATGAGCAGTTCTTC. Translated: CASSWRGGGSNEQFF.

The J gene is TRBJ2-7, the V gene TRBV12-3 or TRBV12-4; no firm D call. V was cut by 0 bases and J by 4 bases, with 10 bases left in between. The CDR3 has 14 residues. The CDR3 DNA sequence: TGTGCCAGCAGTTTAGCGCATCCCCCATACGAGCAGTACTTC. Residues: CASSLAHPPYEQYF.

As concerns this clonotype: A much larger clone differs by one base, so this may be a read error. The chain uses TRBV28 and TRBJ1-6, with D possibly matching TRBD1 (5 bases). In germline, CDR1 is MDHEN, CDR2 SYDVKM. The CDR3 length is 15 residues. The DNA for the CDR3 is TGTGCCAGCAGCCCCGTCGGGGGTGGGAATTCACACCTCCACTTT. Residues: CASSPVGGGNSHLHF.

This clonotype was detected only once. A much larger clone differs by one base, so this may be a read error. The chain combines TRBV7-2 with TRBJ2-7; 8 bases match TRBD2. V dropped 3 bases and J dropped 6; count of bases not matched to a gene: 13. CDR3 length equals 16 residues. Germline assignment: CDR1 SGHTA and CDR2 FQGNSA. The CDR3: CASSFEGVAGIGEQYF. For the CDR3, the DNA is TGTGCCAGCAGCTTCGAGGGTGTAGCGGGAATAGGCGAGCAGTACTTC.

This clonotype was picked up one time. V is TRBV20-1 and J is TRBJ2-1; 12 bases map to TRBD2. The CDR3 has 15 amino acids. The V gene's germline CDR1 is DFQATT and CDR2 SNEGSKA (reference sequence). The V gene end was trimmed by 3 bases and the J gene end by 8 bases; junction bases not matched to a gene: 8. DNA of the CDR3: TGCAGTGCTAGGCCTAGCGGGGGGGCCTGTGATGAGCAGTTCTTC. Residues: CSARPSGGACDEQFF.

This sequence joins TRBV12-3 or TRBV12-4 and TRBJ2-1; D call uncertain. The CDR3 is 15 residues long. V was trimmed by 5 bases and J by 0 bases, leaving 11 bases between them. CDR3 DNA: TGTGCCAGCAGTCAAGACACAAGCTCCTACAATGAGCAGTTCTTC. It yields the protein CASSQDTSSYNEQFF.

The V gene is TRBV28, the J gene TRBJ2-2, with D possibly matching TRBD2 (6 bases). In germline, CDR1 is MDHEN, CDR2 SYDVKM. V gave up 3 bases and J gave up 6 bases, with 20 bases separating them. The CDR3 is 17 residues long. CDR3 coding DNA: TGTGCCAGCAGTTTCCTCTTGGGGGGAGCCCAGCCCGGGGAGCTGTTTTTT. Encoded protein: CASSFLLGGAQPGELFF.

This clonotype was detected ten times or more. V gene TRBV28 combines with J gene TRBJ2-7; 7 nucleotides align to TRBD2. Germline V CDR1 and CDR2: MDHEN, SYDVKM. The length of the CDR3 is 15 residues. The J segment lost 3 bases and the V segment lost 3 bases, leaving 8 bases of the junction unmatched. The CDR3 spells CASSFVASGVYEQYF. The CDR3 DNA reads TGTGCCAGCAGTTTCGTAGCTAGCGGAGTCTACGAGCAGTACTTC.

Ten or more counts support this clonotype. CDR3 loop: CASSYDGWEQYF. The CDR3 DNA is TGTGCCAGCAGTTACGACGGTTGGGAGCAGTACTTC. The rearrangement links TRBV6-5 to TRBJ2-7; D not resolved. The V end lost 2 bases, the J end lost 7 bases, and 9 bases lay between the germline ends. Per the germline V gene, CDR1 is MNHEY and CDR2 is SVGAGI. CDR3 length: 12 residues.

Turning to this clonotype: A much larger clonotype is one base distant, so this may be a read error. The chain couples TRBV27 to TRBJ2-2, with D perhaps assigned TRBD1 or TRBD2 (5 bases each). The CDR3 totals 14 residues. Germline loops: CDR1 MNHEY, CDR2 SMNVEV (reference sequence). The DNA for the CDR3 is TGTGCCAGCAGTTTATGGGGGAACACCGGGGAGCTGCTTTTT. Residues: CASSLWGNTGELLF.

Many counts were recorded for this clonotype. The chain carries TRBV20-1 and TRBJ2-7; 11 bases match TRBD2. This CDR3 region has 14 residues. CDR1 and CDR2 (germline): DFQATT, SNEGSKA (reference sequence). V lost 6 bases and J lost 2; bases outside the gene matches: 6. The CDR3 is CSALLAGGPYEQYF. In DNA, the CDR3 is TGCAGTGCGCTTTTAGCGGGAGGGCCCTACGAGCAGTACTTC.

The CDR3 DNA reads as TGCAGTGCTAGAGAAATAGGACAGGGGGTTTGGGATACGCAGTATTTT. It specifies CSAREIGQGVWDTQYF. The chain links TRBV20-1 to TRBJ2-3, with 10 bases matching TRBD1. Losses at the gene ends were 0 bases for V and 6 bases for J; bases not matched to a gene: 9. This CDR3 has 16 amino acids. Germline values: CDR1 DFQATT, CDR2 SNEGSKA (reference sequence).

V and J are TRBV10-3 and TRBJ2-3; 10 positions match TRBD2. The CDR3 totals 16 residues. The germline V gene has CDR1 ENHRY and CDR2 SYGVKD. The ends lost 0 bases at V and 7 bases at J; junction bases unmatched: 7. The CDR3 protein is CAISESKASGRNTQYF. CDR3 DNA sequence: TGTGCCATCAGTGAGTCGAAAGCTAGCGGGAGAAATACGCAGTATTTT.

This clonotype was recorded many times. The gene calls are TRBV29-1 and TRBJ2-4; 12 bases map to TRBD2. CDR3 length equals 18 residues. The V gene end was trimmed by 6 bases and the J gene end by 1 base; junction bases not matched to a gene: 13. Germline V gene lookup returns CDR1 SQVTM and CDR2 ANQGSEA. The CDR3 coding sequence is TGCAGCGTCGTCGGTCTAGCGGGGGGGCTTGGGGCCAAAAACATTCAGTACTTC. Translating it yields CSVVGLAGGLGAKNIQYF.

The chain recombines TRBV27 with TRBJ2-7, with 8 bases aligning to TRBD1. Trimming removed 2 bases from V and 2 bases from J; junction bases left unmatched: 5. The CDR3 spans 15 residues. Germline V CDR1 and CDR2: MNHEY, SMNVEV (reference sequence). As DNA, the CDR3 is TGTGCCAGCAGTTTAGGGACAGGCTCTACCTACGAGCAGTACTTC. It translates to CASSLGTGSTYEQYF.

The rearrangement joins TRBV29-1 to TRBJ2-1, with 14 bases fitting TRBD2. Looked up from germline, CDR1 is SQVTM and CDR2 is ANQGSEA. Trimming took 5 bases from V and 8 from J; bases not matched to a gene: 5. This CDR3 spans 14 amino acids. CDR3 sequence: CSVPRLAGGYEQFF. CDR3 DNA sequence: TGCAGCGTTCCAAGACTAGCGGGAGGGTATGAGCAGTTCTTC.

This clonotype was counted once. Mismatch with germline at one junction end may stem from a read error. The gene calls are TRBV24-1 and TRBJ2-7, with TRBD2 as a possible D gene (6 bases). Germline values: CDR1 KGHDR, CDR2 SFDVKD. This CDR3 has 13 amino acids. The CDR3 region has the DNA TGTGCCACCAGTGATCGTGGGGGGTACGAGCAGAACTTC. Translated, it gives CATSDRGGYEQNF.

A note on this clonotype: Since a much larger clone is just one base distant, this may be a read error. The chain has TRBV5-6 and TRBJ1-4, with D perhaps TRBD1 (6 bases). V was pared by 4 bases and J by 10 bases, with 17 bases between. The CDR3 loop spans 14 amino acids. In germline, CDR1 is SGHDT, CDR2 YYEEEE. CDR3 bases: TGTGCCAGCAGCCCCGGACAGACTCCTGGAAAACTGTTTTTT. Its protein product is CASSPGQTPGKLFF.

A few counts support this clonotype. This chain uses TRBV9 with TRBJ2-5, with TRBD2 identical over 14 bases. V gave up 3 bases and J gave up 5 bases; unmatched junction bases: 9. Germline V lookup: CDR1 SGDLS, CDR2 YYNGEE. The CDR3 has 17 residues. The CDR3 reads CASSGLGLAGGLETQYF. The CDR3, as DNA: TGTGCCAGCAGCGGCCTAGGACTAGCGGGGGGCCTCGAGACCCAGTACTTC.

The sample holds many counts of this clonotype. The gene calls are TRBV5-6 and TRBJ2-2, with 9 bases that match TRBD1. The CDR3 totals 16 residues. Germline loops: CDR1 SGHDT, CDR2 YYEEEE. J lost 0 bases, V lost 5 bases, and 5 bases had no gene match. The CDR3 sequence: CASSYRDRANTGELFF. In nucleotides, the CDR3 is TGTGCCAGCAGTTACCGGGACAGGGCGAACACCGGGGAGCTGTTTTTT.

This clonotype has more than one count but fewer than ten. The CDR3, as DNA: TGTGCCAGCAGCTTACGTGAACACGGCAGACGAAACACCATATATTTT. Translation: CASSLREHGRRNTIYF. The chain is built from TRBV7-3 and TRBJ1-3, with D uncertain. V was pared by 2 bases and J by 5 bases, with 16 bases between. Germline V lookup: CDR1 SGHTA, CDR2 FQGTGA. The CDR3 consists of 16 residues.

This clonotype came up a few times. The CDR3 sequence: CSGLAQGTGTYEQYF. As DNA, the CDR3 is TGCAGCGGACTAGCGCAGGGTACTGGAACCTACGAGCAGTACTTC. This chain links TRBV29-1 with TRBJ2-7; 8 bases are a match to TRBD2. Trimming removed 7 bases from V and 2 bases from J; junction bases left unmatched: 13. CDR1 is SQVTM and CDR2 is ANQGSEA in the germline V gene. CDR3 length: 15 amino acids.

In this sample, this clonotype turned up many times. The chain couples TRBV5-1 to TRBJ1-1, with a possible D match to TRBD1 (5 bases). The ends were cut back, 4 bases at V and 0 bases at J, with 13 bases in the middle. The length of the CDR3 is 15 residues. Germline V gene lookup returns CDR1 SGHRS and CDR2 YFSETQ. CDR3 protein: CASSTMTDMNTEAFF. CDR3 sequence (DNA): TGCGCCAGCAGCACAATGACAGATATGAACACTGAAGCTTTCTTT. Full variable domain (remainder filled in from reference TRBV5-1 and TRBJ1-1): KAGVTQTPRYLIKTRGQQVTLSCSPISGHRSVSWYQQTPGQGLQFLFEYFSETQRNKGNFPGRFSGRQFSNSRSEMNVSTLELGDSALYLCASSTMTDMNTEAFFGQGTRLTVV.